These 7 T cell receptor beta chains were all obtained from the same sample, sequenced in a study of vaccination effects on CD4 cells after COVID-19 (dated by TCRdb to between 2020 and 2023). These receptors are not linked to any known antigen. Libraries were made using the immunoSEQ multiplex PCR assay. The clones in this table, taken by TCRdb from immuneACCESS, are in-frame only. Not every clone is retained; where verified, under half of the shortfall comes from an unresolved V gene, and the cause of the rest is unknown. The sample data list approximately 29,000 clones, and about 67% of these were observed just once. The leading ten clones occupy under 15% of the sample. After about 10 days of culture, CD4+ T cells were isolated with the EasySep CD4+ T cell isolation kit. Participants received two doses of either the BNT162b2 or the mRNA-1273 mRNA SARS-CoV-2 vaccine. Source: CD4+ T cells from PBMCs cultured without peptide, taken after COVID-19 vaccination. The receptors originated from a human donor who received a COVID-19 vaccine.

The chain joins TRBV19 to TRBJ2-2, with 8 bases matching TRBD1. CDR1 is LNHDA and CDR2 is SQIVND in the germline V gene (reference sequence). J lost 1 base, V lost 5 bases, and 3 bases had no gene match. The CDR3 is 15 amino acids. In DNA form, the CDR3 reads TGTGCCAGTAGTCCCGGGACAGGGAACACCGGGGAGCTGTTTTTT. This translates into CASSPGTGNTGELFF.

This clone was counted a single time. This sequence joins TRBV25-1 and TRBJ2-7; 8 bases agree with TRBD1. V dropped 6 bases and J dropped 2; count of bases not matched to a gene: 3. The germline CDR1 and CDR2 sequences are MGHDK and SYGVNS. The CDR3 spans 13 residues. The CDR3 protein is CASSRTGPYEQYF. In DNA form, the CDR3 reads TGTGCCAGCAGCAGGACAGGGCCCTACGAGCAGTACTTC.

In DNA form, the CDR3 reads TGTGCCAGCAGTTCTGGGACAGGCTTTAATGAAAAACTGTTTTTT. Amino acids: CASSSGTGFNEKLFF. The chain uses TRBV6-6 and TRBJ1-4; 8 bases agree with TRBD1. This CDR3 contains 15 residues. Per germline, CDR1 MNHNY and CDR2 SVGAGI (reference sequence). V gave up 4 bases and J gave up 4 bases; unmatched junction bases: 5.

V and J are TRBV5-1 and TRBJ2-5; 11 bases line up with TRBD1. The CDR3 is 16 residues long. The germline CDR1 and CDR2 sequences are SGHRS and YFSETQ. J was trimmed by 4 bases and V by 4 bases; bases with no gene match: 9. This CDR3 is CASSRGTGGGGETQYF. The CDR3 DNA follows: TGCGCCAGCAGCAGGGGGACAGGGGGTGGAGGAGAGACCCAGTACTTC.

The chain is built from TRBV6-2 or TRBV6-3 and TRBJ2-7, with D maybe TRBD2 (6 bases). This CDR3 spans 11 amino acids. Germline CDR1 reads MNHEY; CDR2 reads SVGEGT. Trimming removed 5 bases from V and 6 bases from J, with 8 bases in between. The CDR3 loop reads CASSKGGEQYF. The CDR3 DNA reads as TGTGCCAGCAGTAAGGGAGGCGAGCAGTACTTC.

The genes are TRBV7-2 and TRBJ1-1; weak D call: TRBD1 (5 bases). Trimming removed 8 bases at V and 0 bases at J, with 16 bases between. The germline V gene encodes CDR1 SGHTA and CDR2 FQGNSA. The CDR3 has 15 residues. The CDR3 DNA is TGTGCCAGCGGACAACCGGGACGGATGAACACTGAAGCTTTCTTT. The encoded protein is CASGQPGRMNTEAFF.

V gene TRBV5-5 combines with J gene TRBJ2-7; TRBD2 aligns across 7 bases. Germline V gene sequence: CDR1 SGHKS, CDR2 YYEKEE (reference sequence). The CDR3 is made up of 17 amino acids. V shed 4 bases and J 0 bases; nucleotides not matched to a gene: 13. As DNA, the CDR3 is TGTGCCAGCAGCGTACGTAGCGGGTACCGGACCTCCTACGAGCAGTACTTC. Residues: CASSVRSGYRTSYEQYF. Using reference TRBV5-5 and TRBJ2-7 for the parts outside the CDR3, the full variable domain is DAGVTQSPTHLIKTRGQQVTLRCSPISGHKSVSWYQQVLGQGPQFIFQYYEKEERGRGNFPDRFSARQFPNYSSELNVNALLLGDSALYLCASSVRSGYRTSYEQYFGPGTRLTVT.